The entry below describes one T cell receptor beta chain. Its antigen remains unknown. Germline V gene lookup returns CDR1 SGHVS and CDR2 FQNEAQ. Trimming left V 4 bases short and J 1 base short, with 14 bases between. CDR3 size: 15 residues. With 60 Vbeta and 13 Jbeta primers, the PCR was carried out. Measured with immunoSEQ multiplex PCR; TCRdb has only the in-frame clones, and not every one. The table has 140,000 to 150,000 clones, around four fifths seen once; the top ten hold roughly 10%. The sample belongs to a study of cytomegalovirus exposure and HLA in healthy donors. Overall study: From some 180 million T cells, an earlier analysis saw 90 million to 130 million unique TCR beta sequences.

Notes on the study in general: In a later analysis, compared with equally common non-associated chains, HLA-associated beta chains were more expanded.

The rearrangement joins TRBV7-8 to TRBJ2-7, with a tentative D call TRBD1 (7 bases). Input material: PBMCs. This clonotype originated in a woman aged 60-75 years in good health and CMV-seropositive. The CDR3 nucleotides read TGTGCCAGCAGCTCTCAGACAGGGACTTCCTACGAGCAGTACTTC. It yields the protein CASSSQTGTSYEQYF.